Listed here are 2 T cell receptor beta chains from one sample, sequenced in a study of blood T cell repertoires in COVID-19. Sequenced by immunoSEQ multiplex PCR; TCRdb stores in-frame clones only, minus some. In the table there are over 90,000 clones, more than 80% of which are singletons. Sequences were obtained from peripheral blood. Receptor source: a human donor in a cohort sampled during active COVID-19.

The rearrangement links TRBV7-2 to TRBJ2-1; 14 bases fit TRBD2. The trim removed 3 bases at V and 0 bases at J, leaving 7 bases unmatched. Per the germline V gene, CDR1 is SGHTA and CDR2 is FQGNSA. The CDR3 contains 19 residues. In DNA form, the CDR3 reads TGTGCCAGCAGCTTCCTGACTAGCGGGGGGGGGAGCTCCTACAATGAGCAGTTCTTC. It encodes CASSFLTSGGGSSYNEQFF.

V usage is TRBV3-1 (or the pseudogene TRBV3-2) and J usage is TRBJ2-2; the match to TRBD1 covers 11 bases. After removal of 4 bases from V and 5 bases from J, the junction contained 3 bases not matched to a gene. CDR3 length: 15 residues. The germline V gene encodes CDR1 LGHDT and CDR2 YNNKEL (reference sequence). CDR3 DNA sequence: TGTGCCAGCAGCCGGGACAGGGGGAATACCGGGGAGCTGTTTTTT. It encodes CASSRDRGNTGELFF.